One and the same sample provided the 31 T cell receptor beta chains below, sequenced in a study of CD8+ T cells in alopecia areata (dated by TCRdb to the late 2010s). The library came from the immunoSEQ multiplex PCR assay. To provide template for TCR sequencing, every sample had RNA extracted and reverse transcribed into cDNA. Imported from immuneACCESS, the table was reduced by TCRdb to in-frame sequences with V and J called. These copies leave out some clones; in studies compared against another copy, an unresolved V gene accounts for under half, and the cause of the remainder is not known. This sample holds 98,000 or so clones; under 60% were observed only once. The ten top clones hold roughly a quarter of the sample. Sequencing was done on a sample of NKG2D-low CD8+ T cells sorted from blood. What the cell subset or site label conveys for this sample: sorted CD8+ NKG2D-low blood T cells. The source is a human donor with alopecia areata.

The chain joins TRBV7-9 to TRBJ2-7; TRBD1 matches at 11 bases. The CDR3 length is 15 residues. Germline assignment: CDR1 SEHNR and CDR2 FQNEAQ (reference sequence). V trimming: 5 bases; J trimming: 6 bases; junction bases outside the gene matches: 9. CDR3 sequence: CASSPPGQGGIEQYF. The DNA for the CDR3 is TGTGCCAGCAGCCCCCCGGGACAGGGGGGGATCGAGCAGTACTTC.

The CDR3 nucleotides are TGCGCCAGCAGCTTGGGAACGGACGACGAGCAGTACTTC. Translated, it gives CASSLGTDDEQYF. The genes are TRBV5-1 and TRBJ2-7; D is uncertain. CDR3 size: 13 residues. Trimming pared 0 bases from V and 5 bases from J, leaving 9 bases between. CDR1 and CDR2 (germline): SGHRS, YFSETQ.

As DNA, the CDR3 is TGTGCCAGCATTGCGGGAGCGGGATACGAGCAGTACTTC. Translated: CASIAGAGYEQYF. The chain combines TRBV27 with TRBJ2-5; 7 bases are a match to TRBD2. The J call is doubtful: the DNA matches TRBJ2-7 better. The CDR3 consists of 13 residues. CDR1 MNHEY and CDR2 SMNVEV come from the germline V gene (reference sequence).

The V gene is TRBV28, the J gene TRBJ2-1; 7 bases are a match to TRBD1. With V trimmed by 7 bases and J by 0 bases, 6 bases remained unmatched. The CDR3 is 15 residues long. CDR1 is MDHEN and CDR2 is SYDVKM in the germline V gene. CDR3 DNA: TGTGCCAGCAACCCACAGGGGAGCTCCTACAATGAGCAGTTCTTC. This encodes CASNPQGSSYNEQFF.

The genes are TRBV27 and TRBJ2-1; D remains unclear. Trimming shortened V by 6 bases and J by 2 bases, and 11 bases separated the two germline ends. This CDR3 region has 14 residues. Per the germline V gene, CDR1 is MNHEY and CDR2 is SMNVEV (reference sequence). The CDR3, as DNA: TGTGCCAGCAGCGAAGGGTCCGCCTACAATGAGCAGTTCTTC. The encoded protein is CASSEGSAYNEQFF.

CDR3 loop: CASSKGGQPYEQYF. CDR3 in DNA: TGTGCCAGCAGTAAAGGGGGACAGCCCTACGAGCAGTACTTC. The chain links TRBV27 to TRBJ2-7; 7 bases agree with TRBD1. J gave up 2 bases and V 5 bases, and 6 bases lay outside the gene matches. The CDR3 length is 14 residues. Per germline, CDR1 MNHEY and CDR2 SMNVEV (reference sequence).

The chain uses TRBV6-1 and TRBJ2-7, with D possibly being TRBD2 (5 bases). Germline V gene lookup returns CDR1 MNHNS and CDR2 SASEGT. The CDR3 is made up of 16 amino acids. Deletions cut 1 base from V and 3 bases from J, with 16 bases between. The CDR3: CASSEGGEGYYYEQYF. The CDR3 DNA sequence: TGTGCCAGCAGTGAAGGAGGAGAGGGCTATTACTACGAGCAGTACTTC.

The V gene is TRBV28, the J gene TRBJ2-5; TRBD2 is a possible D gene (5 bases). The CDR3 is made up of 14 amino acids. Germline-derived CDR1 and CDR2 are MDHEN and SYDVKM. V lost 6 bases, J lost 2 bases, and 13 bases lay in between. The CDR3: CASRSPDSQETQYF. The CDR3 nucleotides read TGTGCCAGCAGGTCCCCGGACTCACAAGAGACCCAGTACTTC.

This clone has just a few counts. This chain uses TRBV5-6 with TRBJ2-7, with D perhaps given as TRBD1 or TRBD2 (5 bases each). Germline V lookup: CDR1 SGHDT, CDR2 YYEEEE. This CDR3 is built from 14 residues. Trimming left V 4 bases short and J 5 bases short, with 16 bases between. CDR3 nucleotide sequence: TGTGCCAGCAGCCCGGGCCTGGGGGTTGACGAGCAGTACTTC. Translation: CASSPGLGVDEQYF.

This chain uses TRBV5-1 with TRBJ2-1, with a tentative D call TRBD2 (6 bases). This CDR3 contains 14 residues. Trimming pared 3 bases from V and 8 bases from J, leaving 15 bases between. CDR1 SGHRS and CDR2 YFSETQ come from the germline V gene. The CDR3 sequence: CASSSVGGIDEQFF. DNA of the CDR3: TGCGCCAGCAGCTCGGTCGGCGGGATAGATGAGCAGTTCTTC.

In the case of this clone: At one of its ends the junction is not consistent with the germline gene, which may arise from a read error. Other DNA sequences of this sample code for an identical CDR3. The genes are TRBV9 and TRBJ2-6, with D possibly being TRBD1 (5 bases). The length of the CDR3 is 15 residues. Germline V gives CDR1 SGDLS, CDR2 YYNGEE. The CDR3 protein is CASSVAGSGANVLTF. As DNA, the CDR3 is TGTGCCAGCAGCGTAGCGGGCTCTGGGGCCAACGTCCTGACCTTC. The variable domain in full, with the rest retrieved from reference TRBV9 and TRBJ2-6, is DSGVTQTPKHLITATGQRVTLRCSPRSGDLSVYWYQQSLDQGLQFLIQYYNGEERAKGNILERFSAQQFPDLHSELNLSSLELGDSALYFCASSVAGSGANVLTFGAGSRLTVL.

The chain links TRBV28 to TRBJ2-7; D unclear. CDR3 length equals 14 residues. Trimming stripped 7 bases from V and 6 bases from J, with 19 bases between. Germline CDR1 MDHEN, CDR2 SYDVKM. The chain's CDR3 is CASKGVETVSEQYF. CDR3 sequence (DNA): TGTGCCAGCAAGGGCGTGGAGACCGTCTCCGAGCAGTACTTC.

The chain has TRBV18 and TRBJ2-1; D is perhaps TRBD1 (5 bases). V was cut by 5 bases and J by 7 bases, with 15 bases left in between. There are 14 residues in the CDR3. Germline loops: CDR1 KGHSH, CDR2 LQKENI. The CDR3 here is CASSSTTVQNEQFF. Written as DNA, the CDR3 is TGTGCCAGCTCATCCACGACAGTCCAGAATGAGCAGTTCTTC.

The CDR3 sequence: CASSAGPLGKEQFF. The CDR3 DNA follows: TGTGCCAGTAGCGCCGGGCCACTGGGGAAGGAGCAGTTCTTC. The chain is built from TRBV19 and TRBJ2-1; no reliable D call. V lost 6 bases and J lost 10, with 19 bases in between. Germline V gives CDR1 LNHDA, CDR2 SQIVND (reference sequence). The CDR3 extends over 14 amino acids.

This chain connects TRBV27 to TRBJ1-1, with D possibly matching TRBD1 (6 bases). The germline V gene has CDR1 MNHEY and CDR2 SMNVEV (reference sequence). This CDR3 has 13 residues. Trimming removed 4 bases from V and 4 bases from J, with 10 bases in between. CDR3 DNA: TGTGCCAGCAGTTGGGGAGGGGGCACTGAAGCTTTCTTT. It codes for CASSWGGGTEAFF.

The CDR3 is CATSRETGNLETQYF. For the CDR3, the DNA is TGTGCCACCAGCAGAGAGACAGGGAATTTGGAGACCCAGTACTTC. The chain couples TRBV15 to TRBJ2-5, with 7 bases identical to TRBD1. V trimming: 0 bases; J trimming: 5 bases; junction bases outside the gene matches: 6. CDR3 length equals 15 residues. Germline loops: CDR1 LNHNV, CDR2 YYDKDF (reference sequence).

This clone was counted once. The V and J genes are TRBV29-1 and TRBJ1-4; 7 bases align to TRBD1. Germline CDR1 SQVTM, CDR2 ANQGSEA. Trimming at V came to 5 bases and at J to 6 bases, leaving 3 bases not matched to a gene. This CDR3 region has 12 residues. Here the CDR3 DNA reads TGCAGCGTTATCGGGACAGATGAAAAACTGTTTTTT. Encoded protein: CSVIGTDEKLFF.

The chain has TRBV6-1 and TRBJ2-1; TRBD2 matches at 13 bases. Germline-derived CDR1 and CDR2 are MNHNS and SASEGT. V shed 5 bases, J shed 5 bases, and the junction held 9 bases outside the gene matches. The CDR3 has 17 residues. CDR3 loop: CASSQGLAGVNHNEQFF. DNA of the CDR3: TGTGCCAGCAGTCAAGGACTAGCGGGAGTAAACCACAATGAGCAGTTCTTC.

The J gene is TRBJ2-2, the V gene TRBV13; no clear D. This CDR3 is built from 16 residues. Germline assignment: CDR1 PRHDT and CDR2 FYEKMQ (reference sequence). V was shortened by 5 bases and J by 0 bases, with 13 bases between the two germline ends. This CDR3 is CASSPLADANTGELFF. For the CDR3, the DNA is TGTGCCAGCAGCCCCCTCGCCGACGCGAACACCGGGGAGCTGTTTTTT. The full variable domain, completed using reference TRBV13 and TRBJ2-2, is AAGVIQSPRHLIKEKRETATLKCYPIPRHDTVYWYQQGPGQDPQFLISFYEKMQSDKGSIPDRFSAQQFSDYHSELNMSSLELGDSALYFCASSPLADANTGELFFGEGSRLTVL.

V and J are TRBV7-2 and TRBJ2-3; D is ambiguous. CDR3 size: 12 residues. CDR1 and CDR2 from the germline V gene are SGHTA and FQGNSA. V shed 1 base and J shed 6 bases, with 5 bases lying between them. Here the CDR3 reads CASSLVGDTQYF. In DNA form, the CDR3 reads TGTGCCAGCAGCTTAGTTGGGGATACGCAGTATTTT.

V usage is TRBV7-8 and J usage is TRBJ1-1; D perhaps matches TRBD1 (5 bases). The CDR3 contains 18 residues. Germline V gene sequence: CDR1 SGHVS, CDR2 FQNEAQ. V was cut by 1 base and J by 1 base, with 19 bases left in between. The DNA of the CDR3 is TGTGCCAGCAGCTTAGTGGGTGGCGAGACAGCGAAGAACACTGAAGCTTTCTTT. It encodes CASSLVGGETAKNTEAFF.

In this sample, this clone turned up a few times. The CDR3 DNA sequence: TGTGCCATCCGCCCCGGGGACACAGATACGCAGTATTTT. Its translation is CAIRPGDTDTQYF. This chain uses TRBV10-3 with TRBJ2-3; D might be TRBD2 (5 bases). This CDR3 comprises 13 residues. The germline V gene has CDR1 ENHRY and CDR2 SYGVKD. Trimming took 8 bases from V and 2 from J, leaving 11 bases between them.

The chain carries TRBV5-1 and TRBJ2-3; 7 nucleotides align to TRBD2. Germline V gives CDR1 SGHRS, CDR2 YFSETQ. This CDR3 is 16 amino acids long. Trimming took 3 bases from V and 3 from J; bases not matched to a gene: 10. CDR3 sequence reads: CASSWLGGSGTDTQYF. DNA for the CDR3: TGCGCCAGCAGCTGGCTTGGCGGGAGTGGGACAGATACGCAGTATTTT.

V and J are TRBV29-1 and TRBJ2-1; 15 nucleotides align to TRBD2. This CDR3 is 16 amino acids long. The ends lost 3 bases at V and 0 bases at J; junction bases unmatched: 0. From germline, CDR1 is SQVTM and CDR2 ANQGSEA. The CDR3 bases are TGCAGCGTTGAGGGACTAGCGGGAGGCTCCTACAATGAGCAGTTCTTC. Its protein is CSVEGLAGGSYNEQFF.

The chain links TRBV27 to TRBJ2-1; D ambiguous. The CDR3 sequence is 13 residues long. Germline V gives CDR1 MNHEY, CDR2 SMNVEV (reference sequence). V was trimmed by 2 bases and J by 3 bases, leaving 5 bases between them. The CDR3 loop is CASSLNYYNEQFF. The CDR3 nucleotides read TGTGCCAGCAGTTTAAACTACTACAATGAGCAGTTCTTC.

The chain uses TRBV13 and TRBJ2-1; possibly TRBD1 for D (6 bases). Trimming took 5 bases from V and 8 from J, leaving 16 bases between them. The CDR3 runs 14 residues. Germline CDR1 and CDR2: PRHDT and FYEKMQ (reference sequence). The CDR3 bases are TGTGCCAGCAGCCAAGAGCGGCCAGGGGATGAGCAGTTCTTC. The encoded protein is CASSQERPGDEQFF.

This sequence joins TRBV29-1 and TRBJ2-7; 9 bases match TRBD2. This CDR3 spans 13 amino acids. Germline assignment: CDR1 SQVTM and CDR2 ANQGSEA. The J segment lost 6 bases and the V segment lost 7 bases, leaving 10 bases of the junction unmatched. The CDR3 loop reads CSATLGLASEQYF. CDR3 DNA sequence: TGCAGCGCCACCTTGGGACTAGCCTCCGAGCAGTACTTC.

There are a few counts of this clone. This chain uses TRBV5-1 with TRBJ2-1; D not resolved. Trimming shortened V by 0 bases and J by 0 bases, and 10 bases separated the two germline ends. This CDR3 is built from 16 residues. The V gene's germline CDR1 is SGHRS and CDR2 YFSETQ. For the CDR3, the DNA is TGCGCCAGCAGCTTGGAGCCTACGGGCTCCTACAATGAGCAGTTCTTC. This translates into CASSLEPTGSYNEQFF.

The V gene is TRBV7-8, the J gene TRBJ2-1; D unclear. CDR3 length: 13 amino acids. Between the trimmed V and J ends, which lost 4 bases and 4 bases, there was a span of 8 bases. Germline V gene sequence: CDR1 SGHVS, CDR2 FQNEAQ. The CDR3 is CASSSLKYNEQFF. The CDR3 DNA follows: TGTGCCAGCAGCTCCTTAAAGTACAATGAGCAGTTCTTC.

The V gene is TRBV6-5, the J gene TRBJ1-5; the D is unclear. Germline V CDR1 and CDR2: MNHEY, SVGAGI. V lost 2 bases, J lost 4 bases, and 6 bases lay in between. The CDR3 length is 13 residues. The DNA for the CDR3 is TGTGCCAGCAGTTACAACGGAAATCAGCCCCAGCATTTT. Protein: CASSYNGNQPQHF.

This chain joins TRBV10-3 and TRBJ2-1; 8 bases agree with TRBD2. CDR3 size: 14 residues. Germline V lookup: CDR1 ENHRY, CDR2 SYGVKD. J lost 9 bases, V lost 2 bases, and 6 bases had no gene match. As DNA, the CDR3 is TGTGCCATCAGTGAGGCGGGGGGAGGACCTGAGCAGTTCTTC. It specifies CAISEAGGGPEQFF.